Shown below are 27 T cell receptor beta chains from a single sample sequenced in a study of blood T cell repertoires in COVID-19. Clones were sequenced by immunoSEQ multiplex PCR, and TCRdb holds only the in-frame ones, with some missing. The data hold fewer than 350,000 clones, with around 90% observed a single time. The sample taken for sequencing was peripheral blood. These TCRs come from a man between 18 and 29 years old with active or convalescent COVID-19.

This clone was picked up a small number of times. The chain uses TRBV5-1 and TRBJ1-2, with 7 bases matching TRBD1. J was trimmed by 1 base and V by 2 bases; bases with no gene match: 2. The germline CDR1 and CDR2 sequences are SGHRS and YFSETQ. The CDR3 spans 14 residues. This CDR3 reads CASSFSGGNYGYTF. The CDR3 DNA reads TGCGCCAGCAGCTTCTCAGGGGGTAACTATGGCTACACCTTC.

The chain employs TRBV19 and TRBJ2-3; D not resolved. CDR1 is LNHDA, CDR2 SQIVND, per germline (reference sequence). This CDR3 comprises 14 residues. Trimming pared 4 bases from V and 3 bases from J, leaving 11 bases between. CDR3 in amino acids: CASSREKRTDTQYF. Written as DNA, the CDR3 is TGTGCCAGTAGTAGAGAAAAGAGGACAGATACGCAGTATTTT.

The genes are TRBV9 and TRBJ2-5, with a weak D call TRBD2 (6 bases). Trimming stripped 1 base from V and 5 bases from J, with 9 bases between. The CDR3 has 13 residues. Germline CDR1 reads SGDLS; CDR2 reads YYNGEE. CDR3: CASSVTGGETQYF. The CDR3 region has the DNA TGTGCCAGCAGCGTAACCGGGGGTGAGACCCAGTACTTC. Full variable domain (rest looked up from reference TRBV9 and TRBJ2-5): DSGVTQTPKHLITATGQRVTLRCSPRSGDLSVYWYQQSLDQGLQFLIQYYNGEERAKGNILERFSAQQFPDLHSELNLSSLELGDSALYFCASSVTGGETQYFGPGTRLLVL.

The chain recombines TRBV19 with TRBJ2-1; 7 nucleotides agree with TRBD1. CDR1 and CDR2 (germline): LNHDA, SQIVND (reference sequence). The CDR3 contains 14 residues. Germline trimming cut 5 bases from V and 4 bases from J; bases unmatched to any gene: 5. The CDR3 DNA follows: TGTGCCAGTAGTCCCGGGACAGCATACAATGAGCAGTTCTTC. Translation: CASSPGTAYNEQFF.

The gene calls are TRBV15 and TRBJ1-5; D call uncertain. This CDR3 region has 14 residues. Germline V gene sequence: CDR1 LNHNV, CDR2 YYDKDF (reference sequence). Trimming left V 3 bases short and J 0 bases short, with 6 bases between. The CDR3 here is CATSRAYSNQPQHF. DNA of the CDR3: TGTGCCACCAGCAGGGCTTATAGCAATCAGCCCCAGCATTTT.

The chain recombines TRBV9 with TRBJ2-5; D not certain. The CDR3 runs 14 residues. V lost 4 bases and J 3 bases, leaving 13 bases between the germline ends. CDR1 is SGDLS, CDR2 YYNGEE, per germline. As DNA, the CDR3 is TGTGCCAGCAGCCCAAGTGGGCCAGAAGAGACCCAGTACTTC. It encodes CASSPSGPEETQYF.

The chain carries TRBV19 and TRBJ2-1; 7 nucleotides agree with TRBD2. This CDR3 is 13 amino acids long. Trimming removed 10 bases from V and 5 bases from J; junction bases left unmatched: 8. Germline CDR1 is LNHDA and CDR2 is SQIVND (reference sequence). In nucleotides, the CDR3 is TGTGCCACTGGGCCTAGCGGCCACAATGAGCAGTTCTTC. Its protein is CATGPSGHNEQFF.

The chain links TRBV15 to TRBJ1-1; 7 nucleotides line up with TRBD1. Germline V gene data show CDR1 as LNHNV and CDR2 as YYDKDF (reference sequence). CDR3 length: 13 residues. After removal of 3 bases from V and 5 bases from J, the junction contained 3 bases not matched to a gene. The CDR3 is CATSSDRETEAFF. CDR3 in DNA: TGTGCCACCAGCAGTGACAGGGAGACTGAAGCTTTCTTT.

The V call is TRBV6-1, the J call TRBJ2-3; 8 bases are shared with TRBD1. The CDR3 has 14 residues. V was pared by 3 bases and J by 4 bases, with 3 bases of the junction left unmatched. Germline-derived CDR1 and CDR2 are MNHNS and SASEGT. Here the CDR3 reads CASSDLQGADTQYF. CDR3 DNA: TGTGCCAGCAGTGATCTACAGGGGGCAGATACGCAGTATTTT.

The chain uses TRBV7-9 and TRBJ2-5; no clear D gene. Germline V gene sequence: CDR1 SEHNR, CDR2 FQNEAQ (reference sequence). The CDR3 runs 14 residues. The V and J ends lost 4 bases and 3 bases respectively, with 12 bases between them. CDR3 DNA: TGTGCCAGCAGCTCCGGTCTGGAGAAAGAGACCCAGTACTTC. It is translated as CASSSGLEKETQYF. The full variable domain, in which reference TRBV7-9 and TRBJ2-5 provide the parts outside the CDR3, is DTGVSQNPRHKITKRGQNVTFRCDPISEHNRLYWYRQTLGQGPEFLTYFQNEAQLEKSRLLSDRFSAERPKGSFSTLEIQRTEQGDSAMYLCASSSGLEKETQYFGPGTRLLVL.

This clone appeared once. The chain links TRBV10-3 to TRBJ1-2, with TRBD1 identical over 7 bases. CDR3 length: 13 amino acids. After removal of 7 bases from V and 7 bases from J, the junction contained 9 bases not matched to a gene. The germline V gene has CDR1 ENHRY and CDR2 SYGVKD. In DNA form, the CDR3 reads TGTGCCATCACGGGGTCAGGGGACAGTGGCTACACCTTC. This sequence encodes CAITGSGDSGYTF.

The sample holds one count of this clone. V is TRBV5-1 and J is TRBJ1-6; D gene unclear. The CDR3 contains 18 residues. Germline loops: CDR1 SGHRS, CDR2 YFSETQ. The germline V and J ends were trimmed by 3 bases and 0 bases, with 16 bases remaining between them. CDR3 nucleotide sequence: TGCGCCAGCAGCTCCCGAGGCTTTTTTAGCTCCTATAATTCACCCCTCCACTTT. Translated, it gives CASSSRGFFSSYNSPLHF.

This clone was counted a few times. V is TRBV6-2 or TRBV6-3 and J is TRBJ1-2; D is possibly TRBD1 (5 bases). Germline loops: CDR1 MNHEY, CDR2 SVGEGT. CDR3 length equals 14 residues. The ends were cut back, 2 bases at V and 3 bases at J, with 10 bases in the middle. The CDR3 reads CASSYNGADYGYTF. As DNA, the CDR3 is TGTGCCAGCAGTTACAATGGGGCGGACTATGGCTACACCTTC.

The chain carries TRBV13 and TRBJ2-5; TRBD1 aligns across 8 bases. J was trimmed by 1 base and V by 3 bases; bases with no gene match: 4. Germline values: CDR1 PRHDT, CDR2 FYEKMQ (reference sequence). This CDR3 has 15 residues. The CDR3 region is CASSLGRGPQETQYF. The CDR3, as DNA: TGTGCCAGCAGCTTGGGCAGGGGGCCCCAAGAGACCCAGTACTTC.

CDR3 sequence (DNA): TGTGCCAGCAGCCCGCCTAGCGGGGGACCTCTAAAGACCCAGTACTTC. It yields the protein CASSPPSGGPLKTQYF. The J gene is TRBJ2-5, the V gene TRBV7-2; 10 bases match TRBD2. The ends lost 5 bases at V and 6 bases at J; junction bases unmatched: 12. Germline assignment: CDR1 SGHTA and CDR2 FQGNSA. The CDR3 totals 16 residues.

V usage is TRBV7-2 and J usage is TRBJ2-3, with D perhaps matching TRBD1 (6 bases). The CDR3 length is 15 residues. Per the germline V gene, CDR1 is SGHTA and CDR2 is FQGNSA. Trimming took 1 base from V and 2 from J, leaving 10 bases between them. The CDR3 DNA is TGTGCCAGCAGCTTAGGGGCAGGGGTCACAGATACGCAGTATTTT. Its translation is CASSLGAGVTDTQYF.

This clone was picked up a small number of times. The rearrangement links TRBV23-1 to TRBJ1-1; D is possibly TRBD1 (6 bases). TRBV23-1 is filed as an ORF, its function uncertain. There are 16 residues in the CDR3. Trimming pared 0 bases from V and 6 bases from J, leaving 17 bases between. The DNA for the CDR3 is TGCGCCAGCAGTCAATCGAAAAAAACAGGGTCTGCTGAAGCTTTCTTT. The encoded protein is CASSQSKKTGSAEAFF.

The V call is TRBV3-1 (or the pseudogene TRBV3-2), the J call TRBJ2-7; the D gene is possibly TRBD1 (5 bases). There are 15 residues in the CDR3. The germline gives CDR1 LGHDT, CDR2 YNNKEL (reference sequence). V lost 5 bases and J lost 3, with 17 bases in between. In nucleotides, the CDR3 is TGTGCCAGCAGCTCGAAGAAATCCAGGGACTACGAGCAGTACTTC. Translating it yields CASSSKKSRDYEQYF.

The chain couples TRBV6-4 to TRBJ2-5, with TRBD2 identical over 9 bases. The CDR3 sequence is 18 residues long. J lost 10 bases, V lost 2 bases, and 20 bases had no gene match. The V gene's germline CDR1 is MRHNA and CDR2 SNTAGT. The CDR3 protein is CASSDPTFSLAGMRDQYF. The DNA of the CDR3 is TGTGCCAGCAGTGACCCGACCTTCTCGCTAGCGGGAATGAGAGACCAGTACTTC.

CDR3 in DNA: TGTGCCACCAGCAGAGATTTAGACAGGGGCACTCGCGGCTACACCTTC. It specifies CATSRDLDRGTRGYTF. The rearrangement uses TRBV15 and TRBJ1-2; 8 bases are a match to TRBD1. The V segment lost 0 bases and the J segment 8 bases; nucleotides outside the gene matches: 11. CDR1 LNHNV and CDR2 YYDKDF come from the germline V gene (reference sequence). This CDR3 is 16 amino acids long. The full variable domain, with the rest looked up from reference TRBV15 and TRBJ1-2, is DAMVIQNPRYQVTQFGKPVTLSCSQTLNHNVMYWYQQKSSQAPKLLFHYYDKDFNNEADTPDNFQSRRPNTSFCFLDIRSPGLGDTAMYLCATSRDLDRGTRGYTFGSGTRLTVV.

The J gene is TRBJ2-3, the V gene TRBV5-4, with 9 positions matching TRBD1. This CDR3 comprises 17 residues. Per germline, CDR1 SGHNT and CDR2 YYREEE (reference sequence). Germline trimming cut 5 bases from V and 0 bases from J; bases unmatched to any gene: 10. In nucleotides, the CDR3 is TGTGCCAGCAGTCTGTCTTGGGACAGGGAAAGCACAGATACGCAGTATTTT. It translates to CASSLSWDRESTDTQYF.

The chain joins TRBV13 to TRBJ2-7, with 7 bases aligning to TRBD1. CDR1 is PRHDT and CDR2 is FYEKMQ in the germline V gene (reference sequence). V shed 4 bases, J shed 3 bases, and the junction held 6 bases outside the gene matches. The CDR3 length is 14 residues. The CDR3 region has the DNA TGTGCCAGCAGCTGGCTAAACAGGGGCTACGAGCAGTACTTC. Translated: CASSWLNRGYEQYF.

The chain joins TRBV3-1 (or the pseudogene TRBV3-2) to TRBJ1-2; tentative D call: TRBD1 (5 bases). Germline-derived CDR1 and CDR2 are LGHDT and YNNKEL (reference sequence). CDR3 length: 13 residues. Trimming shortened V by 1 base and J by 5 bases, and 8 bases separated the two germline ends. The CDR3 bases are TGTGCCAGCAGCCAAGGGGGGGAGTATGGCTACACCTTC. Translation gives CASSQGGEYGYTF.

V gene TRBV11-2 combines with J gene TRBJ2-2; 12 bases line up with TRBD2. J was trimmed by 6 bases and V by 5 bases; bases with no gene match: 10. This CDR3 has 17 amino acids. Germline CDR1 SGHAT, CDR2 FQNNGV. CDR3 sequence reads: CASSPSSGGVFSGELFF. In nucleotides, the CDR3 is TGTGCCAGCAGCCCATCTAGCGGGGGGGTATTCTCCGGGGAGCTGTTTTTT.

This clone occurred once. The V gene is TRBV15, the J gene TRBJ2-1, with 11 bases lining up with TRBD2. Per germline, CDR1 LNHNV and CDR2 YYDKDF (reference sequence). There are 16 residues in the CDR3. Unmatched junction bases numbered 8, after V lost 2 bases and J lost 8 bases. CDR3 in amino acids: CATSRPTSGGLDEQFF. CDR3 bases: TGTGCCACCAGCAGACCTACTAGCGGGGGTTTAGATGAGCAGTTCTTC.

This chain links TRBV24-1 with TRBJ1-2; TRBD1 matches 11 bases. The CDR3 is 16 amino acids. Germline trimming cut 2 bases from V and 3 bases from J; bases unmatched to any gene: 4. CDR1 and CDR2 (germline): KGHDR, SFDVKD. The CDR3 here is CATSDWGTGGDYGYTF. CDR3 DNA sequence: TGTGCCACCAGTGATTGGGGGACAGGGGGGGACTATGGCTACACCTTC.

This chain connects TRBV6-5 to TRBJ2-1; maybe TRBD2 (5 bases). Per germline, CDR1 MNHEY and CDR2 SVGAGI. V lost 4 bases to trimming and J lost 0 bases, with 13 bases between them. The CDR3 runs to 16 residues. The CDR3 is CASSSVRASSYNEQFF. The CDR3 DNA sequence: TGTGCCAGCAGTTCGGTGAGGGCCAGCTCCTACAATGAGCAGTTCTTC.